Listed below are T cell receptor beta chains from one sample, sequenced in a study of blood T cell repertoires in COVID-19. Only in-frame clones appear in the TCRdb table, and some are missing; sequencing was by immunoSEQ multiplex PCR. The sample lists about 160,000 clones, roughly 80% seen once, with more than 3.5% in the top ten. Input material: peripheral blood. The receptors were gathered from a woman of 80 years or more with acute or convalescent COVID-19. The CDR3 runs from the conserved cysteine through the conserved F or W. A D gene is named only where the DNA matches it firmly. Rows may omit the clone size; those that give it use once, few, many or a size class.

>TRBJ1-2|-|-|TRBV12-3/TRBV12-4
TGTGCCAGCAGCCAAGGGAGCAACTATGGCTACACCTTC
CASSQGSNYGYTF
>TRBJ1-3|-|TRBD1|TRBV7-8
TGTGCCAGCAGCTCGGGACAGGGGGCTTATGGAAACACCATATATTTT
CASSSGQGAYGNTIYF
>TRBJ1-1|few|TRBD1|TRBV12-5
TGTGCTAGTGGTTTGTCCCAGGGGGTGGCAGCTTTCTTT
CASGLSQGVAAFF
>TRBJ1-2|once|TRBD1|TRBV9
TGTGCCAGCAGCGTAGCTACAGGGGACAACCTTGAGGGCTACACCTTC
CASSVATGDNLEGYTF
>TRBJ2-5|-|TRBD2|TRBV11-3
TGTGCCAGCAGCTCGACCTATGGCGGGGGGGTGGAGACCCAGTACTTC
CASSSTYGGGVETQYF
>TRBJ1-1|-|-|TRBV2
TGTGCCAGCAGTTACGGACAGATGAACACTGAAGCTTTCTTT
CASSYGQMNTEAFF
>TRBJ1-2|-|-|TRBV7-2
TGTGCCAGCAGCCACGACAATTATGGCTACACCTTC
CASSHDNYGYTF
>TRBJ1-5|few|-|TRBV5-1
TGCGCCAGCAGCTTGGACAGTTCCAATCAGCCCCAGCATTTT
CASSLDSSNQPQHF
>TRBJ1-4|-|TRBD1|TRBV2
TGTGCCAGCAGAAAATCCGGGACAGAGAATGAAAAACTGTTTTTT
CASRKSGTENEKLFF
>TRBJ2-5|-|-|TRBV14
TGTGCCAGCAGTATCAGGGCTCAAGAGACCCAGTACTTC
CASSIRAQETQYF
>TRBJ2-7|-|-|TRBV5-1
TGCGCCAGCACGTCCGCGCAGGGTTACAGTAGGGAGCAGTACTTC
CASTSAQGYSREQYF
>TRBJ1-1|-|TRBD1|TRBV6-2/TRBV6-3
TGTGCCAGCAGCCATAGGGACAGCAAAGCTTTCTTT
CASSHRDSKAFF
>TRBJ1-5|once|TRBD1|TRBV5-6
TGTGCCAGCAGCTTGGGGCAGGGGGAACGCAATCAGCCCCAGCATTTT
CASSLGQGERNQPQHF
>TRBJ2-1|-|TRBD2|TRBV11-2
TGTGCCAGCAGCTTAAGCGGGAGGTCAGAAAATGAGCAGTTCTTC
CASSLSGRSENEQFF
>TRBJ1-3|many|TRBD1|TRBV6-5
TGTGCCAGCAGTTCCGGGACAGGGACCTCTGGAAACACCATATATTTT
CASSSGTGTSGNTIYF
>TRBJ2-7|once|TRBD1|TRBV5-1
TGCGCCAGCAGTTGGGACAGGAAATCCCAGGAGGAGCAGTACTTC
CASSWDRKSQEEQYF
>TRBJ2-2|-|TRBD2|TRBV7-8
TGTGCCAGCAGCTTCTTTGAGACTAGCCTTGACGGGGAGCTGTTTTTT
CASSFFETSLDGELFF
>TRBJ2-1|-|-|TRBV7-9
TGTGCCAGCAGCTTCAGCAATGAGCAGTTCTTC
CASSFSNEQFF
>TRBJ1-3|-|-|TRBV18
TGTGCCAGCTCACCAGACAACAGTTACTCTGGAAACACCATATATTTT
CASSPDNSYSGNTIYF
>TRBJ1-4|-|TRBD1|TRBV4-3
TGCGCCAGCAGCCAGACAGACAGGGGTGAAAAACTGTTTTTT
CASSQTDRGEKLFF
>TRBJ1-5|-|-|TRBV27
TGTGCCAGCAGTTCCCGACTCGAGGGCAATCAGCCCCAGCATTTT
CASSSRLEGNQPQHF
>TRBJ2-3|-|TRBD2|TRBV30
TGTGCCGGAATAGCGGGAGGGCCGGGAGATACGCAGTATTTT
CAGIAGGPGDTQYF
>TRBJ2-5|-|-|TRBV20-1
TGCAGTGCTAGAGGAGGAGAGACCCAGTACTTC
CSARGGETQYF
>TRBJ2-7|few|-|TRBV6-1
TGTGCCAGCAGTGAAGTAGGCGGGGCCCCCTACGAGCAGTACTTC
CASSEVGGAPYEQYF
>TRBJ2-1|few|-|TRBV6-5
TGTGCCAGCAGTTACTCGAGGTCCTACAATGAGCAGTTCTTC
CASSYSRSYNEQFF
>TRBJ2-2|-|-|TRBV11-2
TGTGCCAGCAGCTTCGGTGCAACGAACACCGGGGAGCTGTTTTTT
CASSFGATNTGELFF
>TRBJ1-5|-|TRBD1|TRBV19
TGTGCCAGTAGCCTTAACAGGGGAAGTAATCAGCCCCAGCATTTT
CASSLNRGSNQPQHF
>TRBJ2-7|few|-|TRBV19
TGTGCCAGTAGTGATTGGGGGCTAGAAGAGCAGTACTTC
CASSDWGLEEQYF
>TRBJ1-6|-|-|TRBV12-5
TGTGCTAGTAGATCGGGGGGGCAAGGTTCACCCCTCCACTTT
CASRSGGQGSPLHF
>TRBJ1-2|-|TRBD1|TRBV6-6
TGTGCCAGCAGTGGGACAGGGGAAGGCTACACCTTC
CASSGTGEGYTF
>TRBJ2-3|-|TRBD2|TRBV5-4
TGTGCCAGCAGCTTGACTAGCGGGGGAACAGATACGCAGTATTTT
CASSLTSGGTDTQYF
>TRBJ1-6|-|-|TRBV6-6
TGTGCCAGCAGTTACTCGAGCTATAATTCACCCCTCCACTTT
CASSYSSYNSPLHF
>TRBJ2-7|-|TRBD1|TRBV10-3
TGTGCCATCAGGCCTAGACAGGGTTCCTACGAGCAGTACTTC
CAIRPRQGSYEQYF
>TRBJ2-2|once|-|TRBV21-1
TGTGCCAGCAGCAAAGCCGGACTAGCGGGAGATACGGGCGGGGAGCTGTTTTTT
CASSKAGLAGDTGGELFF
>TRBJ1-1|-|-|TRBV3-1/TRBV3-2
TGTGCCAGCAGCTCGATAAGTTACGGTGCTGAAGCTTTCTTT
CASSSISYGAEAFF
>TRBJ1-2|few|-|TRBV30
TGTGCCTGGAGTACTACCTTGGGGGCGAGTGACGTGTCGGGTTACACCTTC
CAWSTTLGASDVSGYTF
>TRBJ2-3|-|-|TRBV29-1
TGCAGCGTTGGGACTAGCACAGATACGCAGTATTTT
CSVGTSTDTQYF
>TRBJ2-7|many|-|TRBV27
TGTGCCAGCAGTTTATTAGCGGACAACTCCTACGAGCAGTACTTC
CASSLLADNSYEQYF
>TRBJ1-1|-|TRBD1|TRBV6-2/TRBV6-3
TGTGCCAGCAGTTATAGCCCAAGGTTGGGACAGGGGAATGAAGCTTTCTTT
CASSYSPRLGQGNEAFF
>TRBJ2-3|-|-|TRBV30
TGTGCCTGGAGCGCCGACAGACCCACAGATACGCAGTATTTT
CAWSADRPTDTQYF
>TRBJ1-6|-|-|TRBV3-1/TRBV3-2
TGTGCCAGCAGCCAACAGGGTAGATATAATTCACCCCTCCACTTT
CASSQQGRYNSPLHF
>TRBJ1-5|-|-|TRBV2
TGTGCCAGCAGTCTCCGGGACATTGGCAATCAGCCCCAGCATTTT
CASSLRDIGNQPQHF
>TRBJ2-7|-|-|TRBV5-1
TGCGCCAGCAGCTTGGCCCCGGGAACCTACGAGCAGTACTTC
CASSLAPGTYEQYF
>TRBJ2-1|-|TRBD2|TRBV6-6
TGTGCCAGCAGTGCACAAACTAGCGGGGGGGCCAATGAGCAGTTCTTC
CASSAQTSGGANEQFF
>TRBJ2-1|-|-|TRBV19
TGTGCCAGTAGTAGGGGGATAAGTCGGGGGGCGAGTGAGCAGTTCTTC
CASSRGISRGASEQFF
>TRBJ2-7|-|TRBD2|TRBV10-2
TGCGCCACCACGACTAGCGGGAGAGCGGCCTACGAGCAGTACTTC
CATTTSGRAAYEQYF